The next 14 T cell receptor beta chains were all read from a single sample in a study of blood T cells in healthy people across ages. Together with a sample-barcoded 5' primer, a J-beta primer mix was included in a second PCR lasting about 6 to 11 cycles. Each CDR3 protein gets one entry after TCRdb re-called the 5' RACE reads with MiXCR. The sample yields about 1.4 million distinct CDR3 sequences, 45% to 70% seen once. Sample: blood. The receptors come from a man between 18 and 35 years old in good health.

With regard to this clonotype: A much larger clone sits a single nucleotide away, making a read error possible. The chain joins TRBV4-1 to TRBJ2-2; D tentatively fits TRBD1 or TRBD2 (5 bases each). Trimming pared 6 bases from V and 0 bases from J, leaving 8 bases between. CDR3 length equals 14 residues. The germline gives CDR1 MGHRA, CDR2 YSYEKL. The CDR3 protein is CASRGRANTGELFF. CDR3 in DNA: TGCGCCAGCAGGGGACGAGCGAACACCGGGGAGCTGTTTTTT.

The rearrangement uses TRBV6-2 or TRBV6-3 and TRBJ2-5, with D uncertain. The CDR3 covers 14 residues. CDR1 is MNHEY and CDR2 is SVGEGT in the germline V gene. Trimming shortened V by 6 bases and J by 2 bases, and 13 bases separated the two germline ends. CDR3 in DNA: TGTGCCAGCAGCGCAGACGGAGATCAAGAGACCCAGTACTTC. Protein: CASSADGDQETQYF.

The sample holds many counts of this clonotype. V gene TRBV3-1 combines with J gene TRBJ2-1; 10 nucleotides line up with TRBD2. J gave up 7 bases and V 0 bases, and 3 bases lay outside the gene matches. Germline V gene lookup returns CDR1 LGHDT and CDR2 YNNKEL (reference sequence). The CDR3 has 15 residues. CDR3 in amino acids: CASSQDASGGNEQFF. CDR3 sequence (DNA): TGTGCCAGCAGCCAAGATGCTAGCGGGGGTAATGAGCAGTTCTTC.

This clonotype was counted once. The rearrangement joins TRBV21-1 to TRBJ2-7. TRBV21-1 is shown as a pseudogene. The CDR3 covers 15 residues. The CDR3 DNA follows: TGTGCCAGCAGCAAAGTTGGAAGGTACCCCTACGAGCAGTACTTC. Translation: CASSKVGRYPYEQYF.

V is TRBV20-1 and J is TRBJ2-1, with 11 bases that match TRBD2. Looked up from germline, CDR1 is DFQATT and CDR2 is SNEGSKA (reference sequence). CDR3 length: 15 residues. J lost 10 bases, V lost 1 base, and 9 bases had no gene match. The CDR3 DNA is TGCAGTGCTAGAGGGACTAGCGGGCCCCCAGGGGAGCAGTTCTTC. Translating gives CSARGTSGPPGEQFF.

This clonotype has only a few counts. V is TRBV27 and J is TRBJ2-1; D is undetermined. Germline assignment: CDR1 MNHEY and CDR2 SMNVEV (reference sequence). Deletions cut 2 bases from V and 10 bases from J, with 9 bases between. The CDR3 runs 12 residues. DNA for the CDR3: TGTGCCAGCAGTTTAATTTTCGGGGAGCAGTTCTTC. Translating gives CASSLIFGEQFF.

The CDR3 spells CASSLDRVAFGYTF. CDR3 DNA: TGTGCCAGCAGCTTGGACAGGGTGGCTTTCGGCTACACCTTC. The J gene is TRBJ1-2, the V gene TRBV5-8; TRBD1 might be the D (6 bases). There are 14 residues in the CDR3. The V end was cut by 0 bases, the J end by 8 bases, with 14 bases between. CDR1 and CDR2 (germline): SGHTS, YDEGEE.

The gene calls are TRBV27 and TRBJ2-7; possible D gene TRBD1, 6 bases. The germline CDR1 and CDR2 sequences are MNHEY and SMNVEV (reference sequence). V was clipped by 6 bases and J by 3 bases, with 12 bases between them. CDR3 length: 13 amino acids. The CDR3 here is CASSVQGFYEQYF. Here the CDR3 DNA reads TGTGCCAGCAGCGTACAGGGTTTCTACGAGCAGTACTTC.

J is TRBJ2-5 and V is TRBV2; no firm D call. V gave up 4 bases and J gave up 4 bases, with 7 bases separating them. The CDR3 is made up of 12 amino acids. CDR1 is SNHLY and CDR2 is FYNNEI in the germline V gene. The CDR3 sequence: CASSGLLETQYF. CDR3 in DNA: TGTGCCAGCAGTGGGCTGTTAGAGACCCAGTACTTC.

This chain links TRBV14 with TRBJ2-7, with no clear D. The CDR3 runs 16 residues. Germline V gene lookup returns CDR1 SGHDN and CDR2 FVKESK. V lost 1 base and J lost 3, with 16 bases in between. The CDR3: CASSQAGQYLNYEQYF. DNA for the CDR3: TGTGCCAGCAGCCAAGCTGGTCAGTACCTAAACTACGAGCAGTACTTC.

This clonotype was detected only a few times. This chain links TRBV7-9 with TRBJ2-6, with D possibly called TRBD1 or TRBD2 (6 bases each). In germline, CDR1 is SEHNR, CDR2 FQNEAQ (reference sequence). Trimming took 5 bases from V and 3 from J, leaving 17 bases between them. The CDR3 sequence is 17 residues long. In DNA, the CDR3 is TGTGCCAGCAGCCGTCTAGGGGGGATTCGTGGGGCCAACGTCCTGACTTTC. Translated, it gives CASSRLGGIRGANVLTF. The variable domain in full, completed from reference TRBV7-9 and TRBJ2-6, reads DTGVSQNPRHKITKRGQNVTFRCDPISEHNRLYWYRQTLGQGPEFLTYFQNEAQLEKSRLLSDRFSAERPKGSFSTLEIQRTEQGDSAMYLCASSRLGGIRGANVLTFGAGSRLTVL.

This clonotype was detected only a few times. The chain couples TRBV4-1 to TRBJ2-5; weak D call: TRBD2 (5 bases). The CDR3 length is 12 residues. V was cut by 0 bases and J by 7 bases, with 6 bases left in between. The germline V gene encodes CDR1 MGHRA and CDR2 YSYEKL. The CDR3 loop reads CASSQDEGTQYF. In DNA form, the CDR3 reads TGCGCCAGCAGCCAAGATGAGGGGACCCAGTACTTC.

Comments on this clonotype: A read error may account for a junction end that differs from germline. The chain employs TRBV11-2 and TRBJ2-1, with D possibly matching TRBD2 (6 bases). This CDR3 is 13 amino acids long. Germline loops: CDR1 SGHAT, CDR2 FQNNGV. The CDR3 DNA reads as TGTGCTAGCAGCTTAGGGACTTGGAATGAGCAGTTCTTC. It encodes CASSLGTWNEQFF.

The chain couples TRBV6-6 to TRBJ2-5, with D unresolved. Germline-derived CDR1 and CDR2 are MNHNY and SVGAGI (reference sequence). The V and J ends lost 1 base and 0 bases respectively, with 12 bases between them. The CDR3 runs 16 residues. The CDR3: CASSYYGPLYQETQYF. Here the CDR3 DNA reads TGTGCCAGCAGTTACTACGGACCTCTGTACCAAGAGACCCAGTACTTC.